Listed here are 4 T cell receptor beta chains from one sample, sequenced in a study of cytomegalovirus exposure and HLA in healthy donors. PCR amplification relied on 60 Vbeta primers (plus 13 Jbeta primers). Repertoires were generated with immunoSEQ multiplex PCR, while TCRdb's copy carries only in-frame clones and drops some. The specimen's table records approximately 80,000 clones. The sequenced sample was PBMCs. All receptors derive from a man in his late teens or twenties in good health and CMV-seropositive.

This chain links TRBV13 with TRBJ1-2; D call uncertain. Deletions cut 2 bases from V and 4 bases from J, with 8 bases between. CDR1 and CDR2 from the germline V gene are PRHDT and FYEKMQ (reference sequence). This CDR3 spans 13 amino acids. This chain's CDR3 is CASSLTPSYGYTF. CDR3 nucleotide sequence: TGTGCCAGCAGCTTAACTCCCTCCTATGGCTACACCTTC.

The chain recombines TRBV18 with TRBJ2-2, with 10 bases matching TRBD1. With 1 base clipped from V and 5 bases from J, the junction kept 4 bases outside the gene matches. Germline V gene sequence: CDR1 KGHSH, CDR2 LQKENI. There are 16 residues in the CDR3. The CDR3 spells CASSPQPGQGTGELFF. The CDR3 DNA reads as TGTGCCAGCTCACCACAGCCGGGACAGGGGACCGGGGAGCTGTTTTTT. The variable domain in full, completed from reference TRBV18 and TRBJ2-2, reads NAGVMQNPRHLVRRRGQEARLRCSPMKGHSHVYWYRQLPEEGLKFMVYLQKENIIDESGMPKERFSAEFPKEGPSILRIQQVVRGDSAAYFCASSPQPGQGTGELFFGEGSRLTVL.

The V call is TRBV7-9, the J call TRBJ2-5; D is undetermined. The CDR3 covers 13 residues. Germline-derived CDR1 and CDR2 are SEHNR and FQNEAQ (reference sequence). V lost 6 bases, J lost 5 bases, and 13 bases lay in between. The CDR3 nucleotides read TGTGCCAGCAGTTCCCCAATCGGGGAGACCCAGTACTTC. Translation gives CASSSPIGETQYF.

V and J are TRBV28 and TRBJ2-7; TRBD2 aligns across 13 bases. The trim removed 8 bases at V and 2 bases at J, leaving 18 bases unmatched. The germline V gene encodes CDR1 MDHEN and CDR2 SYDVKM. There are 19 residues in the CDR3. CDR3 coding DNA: TGTGCCAGCCACCGAAGAGTCCGAAGGACTAGCGGGGGCCCCTACGAGCAGTACTTC. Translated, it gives CASHRRVRRTSGGPYEQYF.